Listed below are T cell receptor beta chains from one sample, sequenced in a study of cytomegalovirus exposure and HLA in healthy donors. The method was immunoSEQ multiplex PCR; TCRdb's version includes in-frame clones alone and lacks a portion of them. The sample yields roughly 120,000 clones, 55% to 80% seen once. Sequencing input: PBMCs. The receptors derive from a woman aged 25 to 45 in good health and CMV-seronegative. The conserved cysteine and the conserved F or W are not part of the CDR3 here. A D gene is named only where the DNA matches it firmly. Size tells how often a clone was seen (once, few, many) or the class of an expanded clone, and some rows leave it out.

J gene: TRBJ1-3; clone size: .; V gene: TRBV21-1; D gene: .; CDR3 protein: ASLEGTGSPGNTIY
J gene: TRBJ1-1; clone size: .; V gene: TRBV7-2; D gene: .; CDR3 protein: ASSFRVRTEAF
J gene: TRBJ2-2; clone size: .; V gene: TRBV25-1; D gene: .; CDR3 protein: ASSEWDGPNMGPGELF
J gene: TRBJ2-7; clone size: few; V gene: TRBV6-6; D gene: .; CDR3 protein: ASTNVAGSAYEQY
J gene: TRBJ2-3; clone size: once; V gene: TRBV28; D gene: TRBD2; CDR3 protein: ASNRGFRRGLAGGNRTQDTQY
J gene: TRBJ2-3; clone size: .; V gene: TRBV5-1; D gene: .; CDR3 protein: ASSLGQSTDTQY
J gene: TRBJ1-6; clone size: .; V gene: TRBV2; D gene: .; CDR3 protein: ASSLRDNSNSPLH
J gene: TRBJ1-3; clone size: .; V gene: TRBV6-1; D gene: .; CDR3 protein: ASSVRSGNTIY
J gene: TRBJ2-2; clone size: .; V gene: TRBV28; D gene: TRBD1; CDR3 protein: ASSFLGTGVAGELF
J gene: TRBJ1-1; clone size: .; V gene: TRBV27; D gene: TRBD1; CDR3 protein: ASSGGGTEAF